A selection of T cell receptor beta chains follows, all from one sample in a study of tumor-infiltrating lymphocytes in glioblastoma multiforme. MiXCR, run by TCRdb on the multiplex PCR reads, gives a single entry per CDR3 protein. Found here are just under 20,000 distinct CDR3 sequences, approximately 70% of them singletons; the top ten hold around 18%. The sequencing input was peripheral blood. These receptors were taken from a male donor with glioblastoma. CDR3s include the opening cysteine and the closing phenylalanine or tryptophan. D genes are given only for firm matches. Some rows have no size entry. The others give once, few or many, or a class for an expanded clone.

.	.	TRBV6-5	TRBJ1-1	TGTGCCAGCAGCCCTACACAGAACGCTGAAGCCTTCTTT	CASSPTQNAEAFF
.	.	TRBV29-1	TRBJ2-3	TGCAGCCTCCATAAGGGGGATACGCGGTATTTT	CSLHKGDTRYF
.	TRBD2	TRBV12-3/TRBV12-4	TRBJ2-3	TGTGCCAGCAGTCCCCGGGGGCAACTAGCGGGAGGGCCAGGTGATACGCAGTATTTT	CASSPRGQLAGGPGDTQYF
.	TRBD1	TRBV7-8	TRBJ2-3	TGTGCCAGTGCCCTACAGGGGCGATCAGATACGCAGTATTTT	CASALQGRSDTQYF
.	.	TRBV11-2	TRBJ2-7	TGTGCCTGCATCCCGATGGACAGTGGAGAGCAGTACTTC	CACIPMDSGEQYF
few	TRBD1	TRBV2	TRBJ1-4	TGTGCCAGCAGTGCTACGAGACAGGGGGCTCGGAATGAAAAACTGTTTTTT	CASSATRQGARNEKLFF
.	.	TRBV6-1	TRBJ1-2	TGTGCCAGCAGTGAAATGGCAGGGAAGGATGGCTACACCTTC	CASSEMAGKDGYTF
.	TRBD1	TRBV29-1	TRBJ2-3	TGCAGCGTTGAGGATCGGGGACAGAGTCCGGATACGCAGTATTTT	CSVEDRGQSPDTQYF
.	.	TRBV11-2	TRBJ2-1	TGTGCCAGCAGCCTTGGGGTCTCCAATGAGCAGTTCTTC	CASSLGVSNEQFF
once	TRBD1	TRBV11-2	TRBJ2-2	TGTGCCAGCAGCTTAGATAGGGGGCACACCGGGGAGCTGTTTTTT	CASSLDRGHTGELFF
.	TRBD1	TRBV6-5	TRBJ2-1	TGCGCCAGCAGTTACCGGAGAGGGGGCAATGAGCAGCTCTTC	CASSYRRGGNEQLF
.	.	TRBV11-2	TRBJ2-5	TGTGCCAGCAGCACTGACATTGAACAGTACACCCAAGGGACCCAGTACTTC	CASSTDIEQYTQGTQYF
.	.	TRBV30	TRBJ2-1	TGTGCCTGGAGGCTCCCGGCTGGTCTGAACAATGAGCAGTTCTTC	CAWRLPAGLNNEQFF
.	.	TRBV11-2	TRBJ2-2	TGTGCCAGCAGCTTAGGTCTAGATCCCGGGGAGCTGTTTTTT	CASSLGLDPGELFF
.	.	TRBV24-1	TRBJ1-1	TGTGCCACCGCTGTTAAGAACACTGAAGCTTTCTTT	CATAVKNTEAFF
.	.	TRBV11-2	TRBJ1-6	TGTGCCAGCAGAACGGCGGGGAGCTCCTATAATTCACCCCTCCACTTT	CASRTAGSSYNSPLHF
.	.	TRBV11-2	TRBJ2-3	TGTGCCAGCAGCTTCGCTCCTCGAGATACGCGGTGTTTT	CASSFAPRDTRCF
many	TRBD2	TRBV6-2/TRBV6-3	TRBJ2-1	TGTGCCAGCAGACTAGCGGGAGGGCAAAATGAGCAGTTCTTC	CASRLAGGQNEQFF
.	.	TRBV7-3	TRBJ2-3	TGTGCCAGCAGCTTAGGGGTGGACAGCACAGATACGCAGTATTTT	CASSLGVDSTDTQYF
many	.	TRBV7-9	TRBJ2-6	TGTGCCAGCAGCCTAAAAGGGAGCTCTGGGGCCAACGTCCTGACTTTC	CASSLKGSSGANVLTF
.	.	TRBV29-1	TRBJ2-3	TGCAGCGCCGACTCCCCGGATGGGGATACGAAGTATTTT	CSADSPDGDTKYF
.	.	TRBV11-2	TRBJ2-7	TGTGCCAGCAGCTCTTTCGGGGGCCAATACTACTACAAGCAATACTTC	CASSSFGGQYYYKQYF
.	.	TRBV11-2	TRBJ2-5	TGTGCCAGCAGCTCAGGACATGGGGAAGAGACCCAGTACTTC	CASSSGHGEETQYF
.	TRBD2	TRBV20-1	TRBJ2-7	TGCAGTGCTAGAGATTCCGGGGGGAGGGGCTTCGAGCAGTACTTC	CSARDSGGRGFEQYF
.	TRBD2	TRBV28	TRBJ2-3	TGTGCCAGCAGTTTACCTAGCGGGTTAACAGATACGCAGTATTTT	CASSLPSGLTDTQYF
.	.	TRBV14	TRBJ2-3	TGTGCCAGCATCCAAGAGAGAAGGGCGCAGTATTTT	CASIQERRAQYF
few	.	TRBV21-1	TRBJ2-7	TGTGCCAGAATCCGGGACAGTTCCCCCTACGAGCAGTACTTC	CARIRDSSPYEQYF
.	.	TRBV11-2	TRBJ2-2	TGTGCCAGCAGCTTGGAAGGGGGCACCGGGGAGCTGTTTTTT	CASSLEGGTGELFF
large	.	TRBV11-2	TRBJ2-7	TGTGCCAGCAGCTCGGGGGCCTTTTCCTACGAGCAGTACTTC	CASSSGAFSYEQYF
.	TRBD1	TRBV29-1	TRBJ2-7	TGCATCGTTGAACTCCGTGACAGGGGGTACGAGCAGTACTTC	CIVELRDRGYEQYF
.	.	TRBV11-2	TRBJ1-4	TGTGCCGGCAGCTCAGACATCAATGAACAACTGTTGTTT	CAGSSDINEQLLF
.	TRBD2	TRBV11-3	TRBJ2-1	TGTGCCAGCAGCCTCCGAGCGGGAGGAGGCAATGGGCGGTTCTTC	CASSLRAGGGNGRFF
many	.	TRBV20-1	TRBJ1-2	TGCAGTGCAACCGGACAGCTCTATGGCTACACCTTC	CSATGQLYGYTF
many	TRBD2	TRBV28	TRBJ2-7	TGTGCCAGCAGCTCCGCCGGACTAGCGGGCTCCTACGAGCAGTACTTC	CASSSAGLAGSYEQYF
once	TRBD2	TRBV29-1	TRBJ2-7	TGCAGCGTTGCCGGACTAGCGGGGAGCTCCTACGAGCAGTACTTC	CSVAGLAGSSYEQYF
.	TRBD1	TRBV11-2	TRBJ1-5	TGTGCCGGCACGCATAAGCAGGGGGAATCAATCAGCCAGCATTTT	CAGTHKQGESISQHF
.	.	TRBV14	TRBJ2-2	TGTGCCAGCAGCCAGTTTGAGGTCGGGGAGCTGTTTTTT	CASSQFEVGELFF
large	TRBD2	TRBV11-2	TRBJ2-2	TGTGCCAGCAGCTTAGTTTGGGGAGGGGCCGGGGAGCTGTTTTTT	CASSLVWGGAGELFF
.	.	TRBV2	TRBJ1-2	TGTGCCAGCAGTTATAGGCTCGATGGCTACACCTTC	CASSYRLDGYTF
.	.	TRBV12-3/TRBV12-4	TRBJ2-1	TGTGCCAGCAGTCACCGCCCCGGACAGGAGCAGTTCTTC	CASSHRPGQEQFF
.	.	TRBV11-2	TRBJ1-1	TGTGCCAGCAGCTTAGCACCAGAGTCTCCCTTT	CASSLAPESPF
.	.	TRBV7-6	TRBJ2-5	TGTGCCAGCAGCTCGGGGACTCTTAGGGAGACCCAGTACTTC	CASSSGTLRETQYF
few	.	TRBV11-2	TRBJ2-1	TGTGCCAGCAGCCCCGGAAGCCCGATTAGGGAGCAGTTCTTC	CASSPGSPIREQFF
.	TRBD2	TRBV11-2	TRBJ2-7	TGTGACAGCAGCTCCTTCCCCCTATCGGGAGGATACGAGCAGTACTTC	CDSSSFPLSGGYEQYF
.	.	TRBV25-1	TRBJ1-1	TGTGCCAGCACTGAGGAGGTAGTAGACACTGAAGCTTTCTTT	CASTEEVVDTEAFF
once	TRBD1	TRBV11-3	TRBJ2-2	TGTGCCAGCAGCCGACACCAGGGGGCCGGGGAGCTGTTTTTT	CASSRHQGAGELFF
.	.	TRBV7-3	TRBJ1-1	TGTGCCAGCAGCGTACAGGAAAACACTGAAGCTTTCTTT	CASSVQENTEAFF
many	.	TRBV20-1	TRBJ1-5	TGCAGTGCCCTCCCAGGCCACGGAAACCAGCCCCAGCATTTT	CSALPGHGNQPQHF
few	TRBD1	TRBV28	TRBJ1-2	TGTGCCAGCAGTTTATTAGGGACAGACTATGGCTACACCTTC	CASSLLGTDYGYTF
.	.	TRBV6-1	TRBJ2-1	TGTGTCAGCACCGAAAATGGACTACCGAACAATGAGCAGTTCTTC	CVSTENGLPNNEQFF
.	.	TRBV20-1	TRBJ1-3	TGCAGTGCTACTCAGAGCGGAAACACCATATATTTT	CSATQSGNTIYF
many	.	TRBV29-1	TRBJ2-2	TGCAGCGTTGGTTTTCGAGGCACCGGGGAGCTGTTTTTT	CSVGFRGTGELFF
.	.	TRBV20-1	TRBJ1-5	TGCAGTGCTAGGCATGGGAGGGGTCAGCCCCAGCATTTT	CSARHGRGQPQHF
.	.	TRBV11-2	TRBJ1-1	TGTGTCAGCAGCTTATTGTCGGCAGGGATAACTGAAGCTCTCTTT	CVSSLLSAGITEALF
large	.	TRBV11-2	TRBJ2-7	TGTGCCAGCAGCTTAGAGGTTGGCAGGGCGTACGAGCAGTACTTC	CASSLEVGRAYEQYF
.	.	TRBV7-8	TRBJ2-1	TGTGACAGCAGCCAGAAGTTCGGGGGCTACAATGAGCAGCTCTTC	CDSSQKFGGYNEQLF
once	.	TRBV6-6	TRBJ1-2	TGTGCCAGCAGAACCGACATGAACTATGGCTACACCTTC	CASRTDMNYGYTF